This TCR beta chain was sequenced in a study of CD8+CD57+ T cells in acquired aplastic anemia. The overall study: The study obtained an average of roughly 3 ug of DNA from sorted CD4+ and CD8+ cells. Broader study findings: Patients were compared with controls for CD8+ Simpson's diversity, and no significant difference emerged. Overlap between patients and controls comprised about 28 CD8+ CDR3 sequences.

As for this clonotype: Its antigen is currently unknown. The junction departs from the called germline gene at one end, perhaps through a read error.

TCR beta VDJ and CDR3 profiling used genomic DNA as template. One entry per CDR3 protein results from TCRdb running MiXCR on the reads. The sample holds about 110,000 distinct CDR3 sequences, around 50% seen once. This receptor was taken from a human donor in good health, serving as a control. The sample comprised sorted CD4+, CD8+, or CD8+CD57+ T cells (not recorded which) from PBMCs.

CDR3 sequence: CASSLTVMSTETFF. In DNA form, the CDR3 reads TGTGCCAGCAGCTTAACAGTTATGAGCACTGAAACTTTCTTT. The J gene is TRBJ1-1, the V gene TRBV2; no firm D call. The V gene's germline CDR1 is SNHLY and CDR2 FYNNEI. This CDR3 spans 14 amino acids.